Listed here are 25 T cell receptor beta chains from one sample, sequenced in a study of vaccination and CD4 T cells after COVID-19. Treatment indicated: approximately 9-day PBMC culture with coronavirus spike peptide pools or control peptides (ViraFEST assay). Cultured CD4+ T-cell DNA underwent Oncomine TCR Beta short-read sequencing. TCRdb recomputed calls from the PCR reads with MiXCR, one row per CDR3 protein. The data show more than 15,000 distinct CDR3 sequences, less than 35% seen once. No antigen has been identified for these receptors. Input material: cultured CD4+ T cells from blood. These receptors were taken from a human donor with COVID-19.

This clonotype was counted only a few times. The rearrangement joins TRBV6-1 to TRBJ2-5; D ambiguous. V was pared by 6 bases and J by 1 base, with 6 bases between. Germline CDR1 and CDR2: MNHNS and SASEGT. This CDR3 comprises 12 residues. In DNA form, the CDR3 reads TGTGCCAGCAGCCAGACCCAAGAGACCCAGTACTTC. Encoded protein: CASSQTQETQYF.

There are a few counts of this clonotype. The chain is built from TRBV5-8 and TRBJ2-3, with D perhaps matching TRBD1 or TRBD2 (6 bases each). Germline assignment: CDR1 SGHTS and CDR2 YDEGEE. CDR3 length: 13 amino acids. V shed 10 bases and J shed 2 bases, with 14 bases lying between them. As DNA, the CDR3 is TGTGCCGGGGGGCGGGAAATCACAGATACGCAGTATTTT. Protein sequence: CAGGREITDTQYF.

This chain connects TRBV2 to TRBJ2-1, with 7 bases that match TRBD1. This CDR3 contains 15 residues. J lost 4 bases, V lost 4 bases, and 7 bases had no gene match. CDR1 and CDR2 from the germline V gene are SNHLY and FYNNEI. This CDR3 is CASSVRQGLYNEQFF. The CDR3 nucleotides are TGTGCCAGCAGTGTACGACAGGGTCTTTACAATGAGCAGTTCTTC.

The chain recombines TRBV24-1 with TRBJ1-5, with 8 bases identical to TRBD1. The germline CDR1 and CDR2 sequences are KGHDR and SFDVKD. This CDR3 has 14 residues. Unmatched junction bases numbered 10, after V lost 9 bases and J lost 7 bases. The CDR3 sequence: CATQAGGNPQPQHF. In DNA, the CDR3 is TGTGCCACCCAAGCAGGGGGCAATCCCCAGCCCCAGCATTTT.

This chain joins TRBV5-1 and TRBJ2-2, with 9 bases matching TRBD2. Trimming cost V 0 bases and J 6 bases; bases outside gene matches: 3. The CDR3 loop spans 15 amino acids. Germline values: CDR1 SGHRS, CDR2 YFSETQ. Written as DNA, the CDR3 is TGCGCCAGCAGCTTGGCTGGCGGGGGGGCCGGGGAGCTGTTTTTT. It is translated as CASSLAGGGAGELFF.

The genes are TRBV5-1 and TRBJ2-7; the D is unclear. CDR3 size: 13 residues. Germline V CDR1 and CDR2: SGHRS, YFSETQ. Deletions cut 0 bases from V and 7 bases from J, with 11 bases between. The CDR3 sequence: CASSLAVDGEQYF. In DNA form, the CDR3 reads TGCGCCAGCAGCTTGGCGGTCGATGGAGAGCAGTACTTC.

The V gene is TRBV10-3, the J gene TRBJ1-1; D remains unclear. The CDR3 is 15 amino acids. Trimming took off 2 bases at V and 1 base at J, with 11 bases between the two ends. The germline gives CDR1 ENHRY, CDR2 SYGVKD. CDR3 sequence: CAISEVAVRNTEAFF. The CDR3 nucleotides read TGTGCCATCAGTGAGGTTGCTGTCCGGAACACTGAAGCTTTCTTT.

The rearrangement joins TRBV6-1 to TRBJ1-4, with D perhaps TRBD1 (6 bases). The CDR3 spans 13 residues. V was cut by 4 bases and J by 8 bases, with 11 bases left in between. Germline-derived CDR1 and CDR2 are MNHNS and SASEGT. The CDR3 loop is CASSVEGGEKLFF. In nucleotides, the CDR3 is TGTGCCAGCAGTGTTGAGGGGGGGGAAAAACTGTTTTTT.

V gene TRBV19 combines with J gene TRBJ1-1, with D possibly TRBD1 on 6 matching bases. The CDR3 consists of 16 residues. V was clipped by 5 bases and J by 4 bases, with 20 bases between them. Germline CDR1 LNHDA, CDR2 SQIVND (reference sequence). The CDR3 bases are TGTGCCAGTAGTGGACAGATTTTCTCCGCGGGCACTGAAGCTTTCTTT. It specifies CASSGQIFSAGTEAFF. Full variable domain (rest looked up from reference TRBV19 and TRBJ1-1): DGGITQSPKYLFRKEGQNVTLSCEQNLNHDAMYWYRQDPGQGLRLIYYSQIVNDFQKGDIAEGYSVSREKKESFPLTVTSAQKNPTAFYLCASSGQIFSAGTEAFFGQGTRLTVV.

This clonotype occurred a few times. The chain recombines TRBV11-3 with TRBJ2-2; 8 bases match TRBD2. The junction had 11 bases not matched to a gene; V was cut back by 1 base and J by 4 bases. The CDR3 spans 18 residues. Looked up from germline, CDR1 is SGHNT and CDR2 is YENEEA. CDR3 coding DNA: TGTGCCAGCAGCTTAGGACGGGGGGGCCGGAAACGCACCGGGGAGCTGTTTTTT. This sequence encodes CASSLGRGGRKRTGELFF.

The chain couples TRBV7-9 to TRBJ1-3; the match to TRBD1 covers 8 bases. Germline lookup yields CDR1 SEHNR and CDR2 FQNEAQ (reference sequence). After removal of 5 bases from V and 2 bases from J, the junction contained 5 bases not matched to a gene. The CDR3 contains 15 residues. The CDR3 coding sequence is TGTGCCAGCAGCCAATGGACAGGGACTGGAAACACCATATATTTT. Translated, it gives CASSQWTGTGNTIYF. Filled out from reference TRBV7-9 and TRBJ1-3, the complete variable domain reads DTGVSQNPRHKITKRGQNVTFRCDPISEHNRLYWYRQTLGQGPEFLTYFQNEAQLEKSRLLSDRFSAERPKGSFSTLEIQRTEQGDSAMYLCASSQWTGTGNTIYFGEGSWLTVV.

This clonotype has just a few counts. V usage is TRBV15 and J usage is TRBJ2-7, with 9 bases aligning to TRBD1. Germline V gene data show CDR1 as LNHNV and CDR2 as YYDKDF (reference sequence). This CDR3 contains 15 residues. Losses at the gene ends were 3 bases for V and 2 bases for J; bases not matched to a gene: 5. DNA for the CDR3: TGTGCCACCAGCAGGTGGGGACAGGGCACCTACGAGCAGTACTTC. Translated, it gives CATSRWGQGTYEQYF.

This chain links TRBV6-4 with TRBJ2-1; D remains ambiguous. The V end lost 3 bases, the J end lost 12 bases, and 12 bases lay between the germline ends. The CDR3 length is 12 residues. The germline V gene has CDR1 MRHNA and CDR2 SNTAGT. The CDR3 is CASSEPPGLQFF. CDR3 DNA: TGTGCCAGCAGTGAGCCACCGGGCTTGCAGTTCTTC.

In its sample, this clonotype was seen once. The chain has TRBV3-1 and TRBJ1-1, with TRBD1 identical over 12 bases. The V gene's germline CDR1 is LGHDT and CDR2 YNNKEL (reference sequence). The CDR3 sequence is 17 residues long. The junction had 6 bases not matched to a gene; V was cut back by 4 bases and J by 0 bases. CDR3 in amino acids: CASSPPGTGGLNTEAFF. CDR3 nucleotide sequence: TGTGCCAGCAGCCCCCCCGGGACAGGGGGCCTGAACACTGAAGCTTTCTTT. Variable domain in full (rest from reference TRBV3-1 and TRBJ1-1): DTAVSQTPKYLVTQMGNDKSIKCEQNLGHDTMYWYKQDSKKFLKIMFSYNNKELIINETVPNRFSPKSPDKAHLNLHINSLELGDSAVYFCASSPPGTGGLNTEAFFGQGTRLTVV.

The rearrangement links TRBV20-1 to TRBJ2-7; D remains ambiguous. The CDR3 consists of 12 residues. Trimming removed 3 bases at V and 3 bases at J, with 9 bases between. Germline loops: CDR1 DFQATT, CDR2 SNEGSKA (reference sequence). CDR3 in amino acids: CSASNQNYEQYF. The CDR3 coding sequence is TGCAGTGCTAGTAACCAGAACTACGAGCAGTACTTC.

J is TRBJ2-4 and V is TRBV10-3; 10 positions match TRBD2. CDR3 length equals 18 residues. Germline assignment: CDR1 ENHRY and CDR2 SYGVKD. The DNA for the CDR3 is TGTGACAAACAAGCCGGGACTAGCGAAGGTCGAGCCAAAAACATTCAGTACTTC. Amino acids: CDKQAGTSEGRAKNIQYF.

This chain joins TRBV20-1 and TRBJ2-2; unclear D gene. With 4 bases removed from V and 4 bases from J, the gap between germline ends came to 7 bases. Per germline, CDR1 DFQATT and CDR2 SNEGSKA (reference sequence). This CDR3 has 12 amino acids. The CDR3 bases are TGCAGTGCTACCAAGAGCACCGGGGAGCTGTTTTTT. It yields the protein CSATKSTGELFF.

The CDR3 is CSVRGQGHGYTF. CDR3 sequence (DNA): TGCAGTGTACGGGGACAGGGACATGGCTACACCTTC. V is TRBV20-1 and J is TRBJ1-2, with 9 bases aligning to TRBD1. The V segment lost 7 bases and the J segment 6 bases; nucleotides outside the gene matches: 6. The CDR3 loop spans 12 amino acids. CDR1 and CDR2 from the germline V gene are DFQATT and SNEGSKA (reference sequence).

This clonotype was detected a few times. The chain carries TRBV25-1 and TRBJ1-6, with D possibly TRBD1 on 6 matching bases. The CDR3 has 15 amino acids. Per germline, CDR1 MGHDK and CDR2 SYGVNS. V lost 8 bases and J 5 bases, leaving 16 bases between the germline ends. DNA of the CDR3: TGTGCCAGCTCCGAATCAAGGGGGGATAATTCACCCCTCCACTTT. This translates into CASSESRGDNSPLHF.

The genes are TRBV18 and TRBJ1-2; D is uncertain. The germline V gene has CDR1 KGHSH and CDR2 LQKENI. This CDR3 spans 12 amino acids. Trimming took off 4 bases at V and 7 bases at J, with 10 bases between the two ends. This chain's CDR3 is CASSRREPGYTF. In DNA, the CDR3 is TGTGCCAGCTCACGGCGGGAGCCTGGCTACACCTTC.

The J gene is TRBJ2-1, the V gene TRBV11-2; D unclear. The ends were cut back, 6 bases at V and 0 bases at J, with 9 bases in the middle. CDR1 SGHAT and CDR2 FQNNGV come from the germline V gene. This CDR3 spans 14 amino acids. The DNA for the CDR3 is TGTGCCAGCAGAGAGTCGAGCTCCTACAATGAGCAGTTCTTC. Amino acids: CASRESSSYNEQFF.

This clonotype was seen a few times. V is TRBV6-5 and J is TRBJ1-1; TRBD1 matches 12 bases. Unmatched junction bases numbered 6, after V lost 2 bases and J lost 11 bases. The CDR3 has 14 residues. Germline V gives CDR1 MNHEY, CDR2 SVGAGI. The CDR3 DNA follows: TGTGCCAGCAGTTACCACGGGACAGGGGGCGGGGCTTTCTTT. Translating it yields CASSYHGTGGGAFF.

The chain is built from TRBV11-3 and TRBJ2-3; TRBD2 matches 13 bases. The J segment lost 10 bases and the V segment lost 11 bases, leaving 12 bases of the junction unmatched. Germline values: CDR1 SGHNT, CDR2 YENEEA. This CDR3 has 14 residues. The CDR3 DNA is TGTGCCGTATCACTAGCGGGGGGGACTAATGCGCAGTATTTT. Translating gives CAVSLAGGTNAQYF.

This clonotype has just a few counts. This chain connects TRBV19 to TRBJ2-2; 7 positions agree with TRBD2. The V segment lost 8 bases and the J segment 6 bases; nucleotides outside the gene matches: 6. CDR1 is LNHDA and CDR2 is SQIVND in the germline V gene (reference sequence). This CDR3 comprises 13 residues. CDR3 in amino acids: CASCTSVPGELFF. DNA for the CDR3: TGTGCCAGTTGCACTAGCGTGCCCGGGGAGCTGTTTTTT.

J is TRBJ1-2 and V is TRBV6-7, with 12 bases lining up with TRBD1. TRBV6-7 is assigned to the ORF class and has an uncertain function. This CDR3 is 15 amino acids long. The trim removed 5 bases at V and 7 bases at J, leaving 8 bases unmatched. The CDR3 coding sequence is TGTGCCAGCAGTGGCACCGGGACAGGGGGCAGTGGCTACACCTTC. Protein: CASSGTGTGGSGYTF.